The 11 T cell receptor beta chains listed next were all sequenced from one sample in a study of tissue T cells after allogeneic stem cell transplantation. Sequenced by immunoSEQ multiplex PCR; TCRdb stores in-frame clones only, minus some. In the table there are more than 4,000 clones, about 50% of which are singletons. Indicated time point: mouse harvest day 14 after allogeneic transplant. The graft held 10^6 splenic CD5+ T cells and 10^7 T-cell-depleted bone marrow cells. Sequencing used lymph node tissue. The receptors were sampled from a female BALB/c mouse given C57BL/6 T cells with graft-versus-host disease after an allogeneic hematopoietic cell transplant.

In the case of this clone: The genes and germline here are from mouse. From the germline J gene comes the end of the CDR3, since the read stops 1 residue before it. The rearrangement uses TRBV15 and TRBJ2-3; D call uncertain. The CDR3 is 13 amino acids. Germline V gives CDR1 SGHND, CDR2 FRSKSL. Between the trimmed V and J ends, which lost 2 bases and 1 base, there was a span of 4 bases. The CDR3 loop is CASSLIGAETLYF. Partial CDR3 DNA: TGTGCCAGCAGTTTAATTGGTGCAGAAACGCTGTAT.

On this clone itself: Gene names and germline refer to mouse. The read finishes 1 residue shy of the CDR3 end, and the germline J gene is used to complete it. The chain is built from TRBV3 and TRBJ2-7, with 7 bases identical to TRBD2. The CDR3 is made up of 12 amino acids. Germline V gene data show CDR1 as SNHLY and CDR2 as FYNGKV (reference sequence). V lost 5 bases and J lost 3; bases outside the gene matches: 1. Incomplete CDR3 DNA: TGTGCCAGCAGCGGGGGGGGCTATGAACAGTAC. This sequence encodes CASSGGGYEQY. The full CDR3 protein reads CASSGGGYEQYF.

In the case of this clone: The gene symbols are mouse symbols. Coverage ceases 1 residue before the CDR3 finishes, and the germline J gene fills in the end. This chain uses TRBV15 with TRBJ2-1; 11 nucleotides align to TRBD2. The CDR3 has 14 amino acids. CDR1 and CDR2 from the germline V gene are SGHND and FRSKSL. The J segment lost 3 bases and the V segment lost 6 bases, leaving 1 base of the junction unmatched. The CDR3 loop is CASRGLGGYAEQFF. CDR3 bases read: TGTGCCAGCAGAGGACTGGGGGGCTATGCTGAGCAGTTC.

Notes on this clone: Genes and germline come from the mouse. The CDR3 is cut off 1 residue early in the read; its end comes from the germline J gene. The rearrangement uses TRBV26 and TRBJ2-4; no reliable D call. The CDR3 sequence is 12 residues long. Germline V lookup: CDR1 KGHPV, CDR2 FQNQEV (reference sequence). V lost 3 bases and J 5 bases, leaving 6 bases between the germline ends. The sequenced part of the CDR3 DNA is TGTGCCAGCAGTCTTGACATAAACACCTTGTAC. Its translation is CASSLDINTLY. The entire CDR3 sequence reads CASSLDINTLYF.

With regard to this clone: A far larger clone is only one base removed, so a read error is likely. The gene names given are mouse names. This CDR3 reads CASSPDRNYAQQFF. CDR3 DNA, as far as it was read: TGTGCTAGCAGTCCCGACAGGAACTATGCTCAGCAGTTC. This chain connects TRBV17 to TRBJ2-1, with D possibly TRBD1 on 6 matching bases. The CDR3 is cut off 1 residue early in the read; its end comes from the germline J gene. The CDR3 covers 14 residues. The germline gives CDR1 MNHDT, CDR2 YYDKIL.

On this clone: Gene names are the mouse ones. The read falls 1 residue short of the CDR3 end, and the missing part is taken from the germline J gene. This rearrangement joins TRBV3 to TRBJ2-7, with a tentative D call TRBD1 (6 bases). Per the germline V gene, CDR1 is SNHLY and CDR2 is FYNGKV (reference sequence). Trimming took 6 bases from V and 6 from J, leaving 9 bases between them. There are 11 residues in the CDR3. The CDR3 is CASSRDIEQYF. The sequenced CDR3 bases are TGTGCCAGCAGTCGGGACATTGAACAGTAC.

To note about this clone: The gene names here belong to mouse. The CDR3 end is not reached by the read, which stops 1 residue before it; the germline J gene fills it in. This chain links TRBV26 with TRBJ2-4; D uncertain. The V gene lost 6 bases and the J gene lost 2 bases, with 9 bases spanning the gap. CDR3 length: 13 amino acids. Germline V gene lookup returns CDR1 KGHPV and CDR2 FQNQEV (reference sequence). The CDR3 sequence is CASSPDAQNTLYF. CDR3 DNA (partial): TGTGCCAGCAGCCCGGACGCTCAAAACACCTTGTAC. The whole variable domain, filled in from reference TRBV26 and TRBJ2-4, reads NSKVIQTPRYLVKGQGQKAKMRCIPEKGHPVVFWYQQNKNNEFKFLINFQNQEVLQQIDMTEKRFSAECPSNSPCSLEIQSSEAGDSALYLCASSPDAQNTLYFGAGTRLSVL.

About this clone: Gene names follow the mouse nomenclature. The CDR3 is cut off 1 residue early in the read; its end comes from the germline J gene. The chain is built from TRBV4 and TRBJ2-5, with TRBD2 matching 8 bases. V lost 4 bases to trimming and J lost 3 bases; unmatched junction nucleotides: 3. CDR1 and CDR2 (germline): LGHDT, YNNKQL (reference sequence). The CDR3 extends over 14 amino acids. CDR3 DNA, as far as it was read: TGTGCCAGCAGCTGGGGACTGGATCAAGACACCCAGTAC. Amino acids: CASSWGLDQDTQY. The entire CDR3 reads CASSWGLDQDTQYF.

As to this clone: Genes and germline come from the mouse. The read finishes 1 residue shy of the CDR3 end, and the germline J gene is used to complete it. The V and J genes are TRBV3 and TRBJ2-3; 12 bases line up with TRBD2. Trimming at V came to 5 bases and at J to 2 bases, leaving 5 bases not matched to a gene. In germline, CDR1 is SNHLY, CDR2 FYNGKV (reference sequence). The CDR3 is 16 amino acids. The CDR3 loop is CASSPWDWGDAETLYF. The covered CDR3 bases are TGTGCCAGCAGCCCCTGGGACTGGGGGGATGCAGAAACGCTGTAT.

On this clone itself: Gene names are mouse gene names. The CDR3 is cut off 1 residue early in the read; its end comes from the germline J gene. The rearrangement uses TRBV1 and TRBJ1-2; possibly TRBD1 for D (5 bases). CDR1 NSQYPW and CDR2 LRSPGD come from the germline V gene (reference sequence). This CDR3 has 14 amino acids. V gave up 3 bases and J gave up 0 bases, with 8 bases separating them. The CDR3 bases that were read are TGCACCTGCAGTGCCCGACAGACAAACTCCGACTACACC. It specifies CTCSARQTNSDYT. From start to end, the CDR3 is CTCSARQTNSDYTF.

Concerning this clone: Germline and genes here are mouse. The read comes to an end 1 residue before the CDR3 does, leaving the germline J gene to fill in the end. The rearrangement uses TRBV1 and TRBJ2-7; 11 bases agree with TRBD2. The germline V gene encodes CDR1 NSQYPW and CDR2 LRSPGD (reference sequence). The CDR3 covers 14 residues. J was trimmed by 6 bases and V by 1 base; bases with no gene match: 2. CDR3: CTCSAVLGGLEQYF. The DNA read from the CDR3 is TGCACCTGCAGTGCAGTACTGGGGGGGCTTGAACAGTAC.